The clone carrying this T cell receptor beta chain was observed many times. Its antigen is as yet unknown. This CDR3 spans 17 amino acids. Germline assignment: CDR1 SEHNR and CDR2 FQNEAQ (reference sequence). V dropped 5 bases and J dropped 5; count of bases not matched to a gene: 16. MiXCR, run by TCRdb on the multiplex PCR reads, gives a single entry per CDR3 protein. The sample holds more than 250,000 distinct CDR3 sequences; around 30% are singletons and the top ten take roughly 1.1%. The sample comes from a study of breast tumors, draining lymph nodes, adjacent tissues. Overall study findings and caveats: Tumors had less TCR diversity than lymph nodes, more than nontumor tissue. Tumor and nontumor repertoires were significantly more similar in luminal-like than in basal-like breast cancer. Findings are consistent with lymph node origin and intratumoral expansion of most tumor T cells.

Samples came from axillary lymph nodes draining the breast cancer. The sample taken for sequencing was axillary lymph node tissue. V is TRBV7-9 and J is TRBJ2-7; 9 positions agree with TRBD1. The sequence came from a female donor with breast cancer. Some clones in this sample may be carry-over from other donors' samples. CDR3 residues: CASSPPLGTGKTNEQYF. CDR3 sequence (DNA): TGTGCCAGCAGCCCTCCGCTAGGGACAGGGAAAACGAACGAGCAGTACTTC.